The TCR beta chain under discussion was sequenced for a study of CD8 T cells in Susac syndrome. The authors reverse transcribed about 0.5 to 1 ug RNA with random hexamers. Each CDR3 protein gets one entry after TCRdb re-called the immunoSEQ multiplex PCR reads with MiXCR. The table lists 100,000 to 150,000 distinct CDR3 sequences, around 94% of them singletons. Trimming removed 1 base from V and 5 bases from J, with 12 bases in between. The CDR3 totals 15 residues. Germline V gives CDR1 KGHDR, CDR2 SFDVKD. J is TRBJ2-3 and V is TRBV24-1, with D possibly matching TRBD1 (6 bases). Sequenced: CD8+ T cells from PBMCs. This clonotype was sampled from a human donor with Susac syndrome. The DNA for the CDR3 is TGTGCCACCAGTGATTTAGGGGCAGGGGAAGATACGCAGTATTTT. Translating it yields CATSDLGAGEDTQYF.